One sample yielded the 11 T cell receptor beta chains listed below, sequenced in a study of PD-1 blockade in classical Hodgkin lymphoma. Generated by immunoSEQ multiplex PCR, the TCRdb table keeps only in-frame clones and is missing some. The sample holds some 50,000 clones, around four fifths seen once. Noted time point: cycle 4 day 1 (C4D1), after 6 weeks of nivolumab. Every patient had relapsed following autologous stem cell transplantation, and cohorts differed in brentuximab vedotin exposure. The sequencing used peripheral blood mononuclear cells (PBMCs), collected before the fourth cycle of nivolumab. The receptor source for this set is a human donor with classical Hodgkin lymphoma.

The chain links TRBV18 to TRBJ2-1, with 12 positions matching TRBD2. The CDR3 is 15 amino acids. V lost 3 bases to trimming and J lost 8 bases; unmatched junction nucleotides: 5. Germline CDR1 reads KGHSH; CDR2 reads LQKENI. CDR3 loop: CASSPATSGSYEQFF. The CDR3 DNA reads TGTGCCAGCTCACCGGCGACTAGCGGGAGCTATGAGCAGTTCTTC. Together with reference TRBV18 and TRBJ2-1, the CDR3 gives the full variable domain: NAGVMQNPRHLVRRRGQEARLRCSPMKGHSHVYWYRQLPEEGLKFMVYLQKENIIDESGMPKERFSAEFPKEGPSILRIQQVVRGDSAAYFCASSPATSGSYEQFFGPGTRLTVL.

The chain couples TRBV9 to TRBJ2-3, with D tentatively TRBD2 (6 bases). This CDR3 has 14 amino acids. Germline V lookup: CDR1 SGDLS, CDR2 YYNGEE. Trimming took 8 bases from V and 2 from J, leaving 15 bases between them. The CDR3 DNA sequence: TGTGCCAGTACCCCGGGACTTAACACAGATACGCAGTATTTT. This sequence encodes CASTPGLNTDTQYF. The full variable domain, rest sourced from reference TRBV9 and TRBJ2-3, is DSGVTQTPKHLITATGQRVTLRCSPRSGDLSVYWYQQSLDQGLQFLIQYYNGEERAKGNILERFSAQQFPDLHSELNLSSLELGDSALYFCASTPGLNTDTQYFGPGTRLTVL.

The chain employs TRBV6-6 and TRBJ2-7; D is uncertain. Looked up from germline, CDR1 is MNHNY and CDR2 is SVGAGI (reference sequence). This CDR3 region has 12 residues. The V gene lost 2 bases and the J gene lost 5 bases, with 7 bases spanning the gap. CDR3 sequence: CASSYTQNEQYF. The CDR3 coding sequence is TGTGCCAGCAGTTACACCCAGAACGAGCAGTACTTC.

The chain combines TRBV4-1 with TRBJ2-1; a weak D match, TRBD2 (5 bases). V was trimmed by 2 bases and J by 2 bases, leaving 10 bases between them. CDR1 MGHRA and CDR2 YSYEKL come from the germline V gene. There are 15 residues in the CDR3. CDR3 residues: CASSQILGPYNEQFF. In nucleotides, the CDR3 is TGCGCCAGCAGCCAAATACTAGGTCCCTACAATGAGCAGTTCTTC.

This chain uses TRBV5-6 with TRBJ2-5, with a possible D match to TRBD1 (5 bases). The germline V gene has CDR1 SGHDT and CDR2 YYEEEE. This CDR3 is built from 13 residues. The V end lost 4 bases, the J end lost 5 bases, and 12 bases lay between the germline ends. CDR3 sequence (DNA): TGTGCCAGCAGCGACAACCCAGGGGAGACCCAGTACTTC. Protein sequence: CASSDNPGETQYF.

The chain links TRBV11-2 to TRBJ2-2; D is undetermined. Deletions cut 2 bases from V and 1 base from J, with 8 bases between. The germline V gene encodes CDR1 SGHAT and CDR2 FQNNGV. The CDR3 is 15 residues long. CDR3 protein: CASSLSPGNTGELFF. CDR3 nucleotide sequence: TGTGCCAGCAGCTTAAGCCCGGGGAACACCGGGGAGCTGTTTTTT.

The chain recombines TRBV5-4 with TRBJ2-5, with D tentatively TRBD1 (5 bases). Deletions cut 0 bases from V and 1 base from J, with 13 bases between. The V gene's germline CDR1 is SGHNT and CDR2 YYREEE (reference sequence). This CDR3 is built from 16 residues. This CDR3 reads CASSLGSRQGQETQYF. The CDR3, as DNA: TGTGCCAGCAGCTTGGGGTCACGGCAGGGCCAAGAGACCCAGTACTTC.

CDR3 coding DNA: TGTGCCAGCAGGTCTAGCGGGTTTAGCGGGACGTCGAATGAGCAGTTCTTC. Its translation is CASRSSGFSGTSNEQFF. The chain uses TRBV7-9 and TRBJ2-1; 8 nucleotides match TRBD2. The CDR3 length is 17 residues. V shed 6 bases, J shed 7 bases, and the junction held 17 bases outside the gene matches. The V gene's germline CDR1 is SEHNR and CDR2 FQNEAQ (reference sequence).

V is TRBV28 and J is TRBJ2-6; D may be TRBD1 (5 bases). This CDR3 spans 20 amino acids. In germline, CDR1 is MDHEN, CDR2 SYDVKM. V lost 3 bases, J lost 2 bases, and 23 bases lay in between. DNA of the CDR3: TGTGCCAGCAGTTTGCGTTCCGACAGTTTGGGAACTCCTGGGGCCAACGTCCTGACTTTC. Protein: CASSLRSDSLGTPGANVLTF.

V gene TRBV27 combines with J gene TRBJ2-5; D is perhaps TRBD1 (5 bases). The CDR3 is 15 residues long. The germline V gene encodes CDR1 MNHEY and CDR2 SMNVEV (reference sequence). V dropped 2 bases and J dropped 6 bases, with 16 bases sitting between them. The CDR3 is CASSLVPGLGQTQYF. The CDR3 region has the DNA TGTGCCAGCAGTTTAGTCCCAGGGTTGGGGCAGACCCAGTACTTC.

The chain is built from TRBV6-5 and TRBJ2-1; D is perhaps TRBD1 (5 bases). With 6 bases removed from V and 0 bases from J, the gap between germline ends came to 12 bases. Germline V gene sequence: CDR1 MNHEY, CDR2 SVGAGI. CDR3 length: 15 residues. The CDR3 DNA sequence: TGTGCCAGCAGATTCAGGGTTAGCTCCTACAATGAGCAGTTCTTC. It translates to CASRFRVSSYNEQFF.